These 18 T cell receptor beta chains were sequenced from one sample in a study of T cells in Graves' hyperthyroidism and ophthalmopathy. RNA transcripts served as the template for amplifying TCR beta CDR3 regions. Carried out on the TCR CDR3, a first-round RT-PCR used the HTBI primer set. TCRdb re-analysed the multiplex PCR reads in MiXCR, keeping a single row per CDR3 protein. Counted here are about 840,000 distinct CDR3 sequences, 35% to 45% occurring once; the ten biggest clones make up 7.5% to 9.5%. Specimen: blood. The source of these receptors is a man between 18 and 29 years old with Graves' hyperthyroidism.

This clonotype came up a few times. The genes are TRBV7-9 and TRBJ2-2; TRBD2 aligns across 9 bases. There are 16 residues in the CDR3. Per germline, CDR1 SEHNR and CDR2 FQNEAQ (reference sequence). V dropped 1 base and J dropped 4; count of bases not matched to a gene: 4. CDR3 in amino acids: CASSLEAGGSTGELFF. CDR3 nucleotides: TGTGCCAGCAGCTTAGAAGCGGGGGGTTCCACCGGGGAGCTGTTTTTT.

In its sample, this clonotype was seen many times. The CDR3 DNA sequence: TGTGCCAGCAGCTTAGAGGCGGATCAGCCCCAGCATTTT. This codes for CASSLEADQPQHF. The V and J genes are TRBV7-9 and TRBJ1-5; D not certain. The CDR3 has 13 amino acids. Germline values: CDR1 SEHNR, CDR2 FQNEAQ (reference sequence). V lost 1 base, J lost 5 bases, and 6 bases lay in between.

This clonotype showed up many times. J is TRBJ1-1 and V is TRBV5-5; no clear D. The CDR3 length is 14 residues. Germline CDR1 SGHKS, CDR2 YYEKEE (reference sequence). The V end was cut by 5 bases, the J end by 0 bases, with 11 bases between. CDR3 sequence (DNA): TGTGCCAGCAGAGGGAGGGTCATGAACACTGAAGCTTTCTTT. It yields the protein CASRGRVMNTEAFF.

Only a few counts were recorded for this clonotype. This chain connects TRBV14 to TRBJ1-3; D ambiguous. Between the trimmed V and J ends, which lost 1 base and 9 bases, there was a span of 19 bases. The CDR3 covers 16 residues. Germline CDR1 is SGHDN and CDR2 is FVKESK. Written as DNA, the CDR3 is TGTGCCAGCAGCCAAGCCTCGGCCATTGTGGAGGGCACCATATATTTT. It specifies CASSQASAIVEGTIYF.

This clonotype was observed at least ten times. The chain has TRBV20-1 and TRBJ2-5, with D unresolved. Per germline, CDR1 DFQATT and CDR2 SNEGSKA (reference sequence). The germline V and J ends were trimmed by 3 bases and 6 bases, with 11 bases remaining between them. The CDR3 covers 12 residues. CDR3 sequence (DNA): TGCAGTGCTAGGGTAGACTCCAAGACCCAGTACTTC. Translated: CSARVDSKTQYF.

The chain carries TRBV29-1 and TRBJ1-2; no clear D gene. Germline V gives CDR1 SQVTM, CDR2 ANQGSEA. The V end was cut by 1 base, the J end by 2 bases, with 8 bases between. CDR3 length equals 13 residues. DNA of the CDR3: TGCAGCGTTGAAGGAGGGATGAACTATGGCTACACCTTC. This codes for CSVEGGMNYGYTF.

To note about this clonotype: No conserved phenylalanine or tryptophan ends this CDR3, so it is likely a read error. V usage is TRBV7-8 and J usage is TRBJ2-7; the match to TRBD1 covers 8 bases. V trimming: 5 bases; J trimming: 2 bases; junction bases outside the gene matches: 8. The CDR3 loop spans 15 amino acids. CDR1 SGHVS and CDR2 FQNEAQ come from the germline V gene. CDR3 DNA sequence: TGTGCCAGCAGCAACACGGGACAGGCGACCTACGAGCAGTACCTC. Residues: CASSNTGQATYEQYL.

V and J are TRBV20-1 and TRBJ1-3; D ambiguous. CDR1 is DFQATT and CDR2 is SNEGSKA in the germline V gene (reference sequence). The CDR3 is 13 residues long. The V gene lost 4 bases and the J gene lost 6 bases, with 13 bases spanning the gap. The CDR3 is CSAMPMNVNTIYF. The DNA for the CDR3 is TGCAGTGCTATGCCTATGAACGTAAACACCATATATTTT.

The chain's CDR3 is CASSRGPEDSPLHF. The CDR3 nucleotides read TGCGCCAGCAGTCGGGGCCCGGAAGATTCACCCCTCCACTTT. V and J are TRBV10-1 and TRBJ1-6, with D possibly being TRBD1 (5 bases). Germline V lookup: CDR1 WNHNN, CDR2 SYGVQD (reference sequence). The CDR3 loop spans 14 amino acids. V dropped 5 bases and J dropped 8 bases, with 13 bases sitting between them.

For this clonotype: A much more abundant neighbour one base away suggests this may be a read error. V is TRBV2 and J is TRBJ1-1; D uncertain. The germline V and J ends were trimmed by 11 bases and 4 bases, with 14 bases remaining between them. The CDR3 runs 12 residues. Per germline, CDR1 SNHLY and CDR2 FYNNEI. The CDR3 protein is CAGTAVATEAFF. As DNA, the CDR3 is TGTGCCGGCACAGCGGTCGCCACTGAAGCTTTCTTT.

V is TRBV3-1 and J is TRBJ2-2, with TRBD1 matching over 9 bases. Germline V gene data show CDR1 as LGHDT and CDR2 as YNNKEL (reference sequence). CDR3 length: 14 amino acids. J gave up 7 bases and V 4 bases, and 4 bases lay outside the gene matches. For the CDR3, the DNA is TGTGCCAGCAGCCGGGACAGGGATAGCGGGGAGCTGTTTTTT. It specifies CASSRDRDSGELFF.

This clonotype was seen a few times. A much larger clone lies one base from this, so it may be a read error. This chain links TRBV28 with TRBJ1-5; D not resolved. The CDR3 loop spans 12 amino acids. CDR1 MDHEN and CDR2 SYDVKM come from the germline V gene. Trimming cost V 6 bases and J 2 bases, with 5 bases left between them. The CDR3 DNA sequence: TGTGCCAGCAGGGTCGGCAATCAGCCCCAGCATTTT. It yields the protein CASRVGNQPQHF. Filled out from reference TRBV28 and TRBJ1-5, the complete variable domain reads DVKVTQSSRYLVKRTGEKVFLECVQDMDHENMFWYRQDPGLGLRLIYFSYDVKMKEKGDIPEGYSVSREKKERFSLILESASTNQTSMYLCASRVGNQPQHFGDGTRLSIL.

Concerning this clonotype: A single base separates this from a much larger clone, so it may be a read error. CDR3 protein: CASSAPTEPNSPLHF. The CDR3, as DNA: TGTGCCAGCAGCGCCCCAACGGAGCCGAATTCACCCCTCCACTTT. J is TRBJ1-6 and V is TRBV25-1; the D is unclear. CDR1 and CDR2 from the germline V gene are MGHDK and SYGVNS. The CDR3 is 15 residues long. V lost 6 bases to trimming and J lost 7 bases, with 16 bases between them.

As regards this clonotype: The CDR3 does not end in the conserved phenylalanine or tryptophan, so this is likely a read error. The chain uses TRBV9 and TRBJ1-1; D unclear. Germline CDR1 and CDR2: SGDLS and YYNGEE. CDR3 length equals 13 residues. Here the CDR3 DNA reads TGTGCCGGCAGCGTAGACCAGGACACTGAAGCTTTCCTT. This encodes CAGSVDQDTEAFL.

The rearrangement links TRBV6-5 to TRBJ2-5, with D possibly matching TRBD2 (6 bases). The CDR3 is made up of 15 amino acids. Germline values: CDR1 MNHEY, CDR2 SVGAGI. V was pared by 7 bases and J by 2 bases, with 17 bases between. CDR3 amino acids: CASKSWEAGQETQYF. DNA for the CDR3: TGTGCCAGCAAATCATGGGAGGCAGGACAAGAGACCCAGTACTTC.

The gene calls are TRBV7-9 and TRBJ2-7; D gene uncertain. The CDR3 covers 13 residues. Germline V lookup: CDR1 SEHNR, CDR2 FQNEAQ (reference sequence). Trimming left V 2 bases short and J 6 bases short, with 11 bases between. The CDR3 loop reads CASSLWESSEQYF. In nucleotides, the CDR3 is TGTGCCAGCAGCTTATGGGAAAGTAGCGAGCAGTACTTC.

This clonotype has a count of ten or more. This chain connects TRBV7-2 to TRBJ1-1; 8 bases fit TRBD1. V trimming: 0 bases; J trimming: 6 bases; junction bases outside the gene matches: 3. Germline V gene data show CDR1 as SGHTA and CDR2 as FQGNSA. The CDR3 is 14 amino acids. CDR3 loop: CASSLADRDPEAFF. The CDR3 nucleotides are TGTGCCAGCAGCTTAGCGGACAGGGACCCTGAAGCTTTCTTT. Supplemented by reference TRBV7-2 and TRBJ1-1, the full variable domain reads GAGVSQSPSNKVTEKGKDVELRCDPISGHTALYWYRQSLGQGLEFLIYFQGNSAPDKSGLPSDRFSAERTGGSVSTLTIQRTQQEDSAVYLCASSLADRDPEAFFGQGTRLTVV.

This clonotype turned up a few times. The chain links TRBV7-8 to TRBJ2-7; D call uncertain. CDR3 length: 13 amino acids. The V end lost 5 bases, the J end lost 3 bases, and 11 bases lay between the germline ends. Per the germline V gene, CDR1 is SGHVS and CDR2 is FQNEAQ. In DNA, the CDR3 is TGTGCCAGCAGCCAAGGTGCCGTCTACGAGCAGTACTTC. This sequence encodes CASSQGAVYEQYF.